This TCR beta chain was identified in a study of blood T cell repertoires in COVID-19. Overall study context: Specimens from acute and convalescent COVID-19 originated in the United States, Italy and Spain. The analysed material was cDNA or gDNA that came from T cells, B-cell-depleted T cells, or PBMCs.

The authors' processing: Scientists estimated how many nucleated cells there were by amplifying reference gene primers. Sequencing used immunoSEQ multiplex PCR; TCRdb keeps in-frame clones, though not all of them. The D gene and trimming were derived from the DNA, and the V and J assignments and clone size from that table. Among some 73,000 clones listed, 85% were seen once. This receptor was taken from a man aged 45-65 years with COVID-19, enrolled during active disease. Input material: peripheral blood.

The CDR3: CASSWGQGFGEQYF. DNA of the CDR3: TGCGCCAGCAGCTGGGGACAGGGCTTTGGCGAGCAGTACTTC. The V call is TRBV5-1, the J call TRBJ2-7, with 9 bases matching TRBD1. Germline CDR1 reads SGHRS; CDR2 reads YFSETQ. CDR3 length: 14 residues. V shed 3 bases and J 6 bases; nucleotides not matched to a gene: 7.